The T cell receptor beta chain described here comes from a study of cytomegalovirus exposure and HLA in healthy donors. General study points: HLA restriction was apparent for most CMV-associated TCR beta chains in a later analysis. Later genetic work tied a missense DCLRE1C variant to beta-chain V and J trimming.

Healthy bone marrow donors formed the donor group. From germline, CDR1 is MNHNS and CDR2 SASEGT. The ends lost 4 bases at V and 5 bases at J; junction bases unmatched: 8. The CDR3 spans 15 residues. This clone was observed a handful of times. As yet, its antigen is unknown. Primers for the PCR totalled 60 Vbeta and 13 Jbeta. Using immunoSEQ multiplex PCR, the repertoire was profiled, and TCRdb retains in-frame clones only, with some absent. The sample includes roughly 180,000 clones, 75% to 85% seen only once; the top ten take 6.5% to 8.5%. J is TRBJ2-5 and V is TRBV6-1; 9 bases map to TRBD1. Material for sequencing was PBMCs. The source is a man aged 25-45 years in good health and CMV-seropositive. Here the CDR3 reads CASSGRDRVLETQYF. DNA of the CDR3: TGTGCCAGCAGTGGACGGGACAGGGTGTTGGAGACCCAGTACTTC.